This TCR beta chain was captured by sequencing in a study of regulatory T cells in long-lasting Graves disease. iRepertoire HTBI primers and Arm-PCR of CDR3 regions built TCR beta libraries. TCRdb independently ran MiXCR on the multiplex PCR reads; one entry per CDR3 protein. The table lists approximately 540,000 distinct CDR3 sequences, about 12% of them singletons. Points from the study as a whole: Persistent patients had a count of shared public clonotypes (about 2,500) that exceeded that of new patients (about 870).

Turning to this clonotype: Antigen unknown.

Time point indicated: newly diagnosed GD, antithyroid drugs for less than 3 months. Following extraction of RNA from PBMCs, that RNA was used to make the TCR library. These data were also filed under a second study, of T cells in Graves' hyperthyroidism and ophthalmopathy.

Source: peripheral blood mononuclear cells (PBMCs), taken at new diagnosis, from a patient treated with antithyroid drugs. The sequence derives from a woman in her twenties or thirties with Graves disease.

The CDR3 coding sequence is TGTGCCAGCAGTTTTATGTCAGATACGCAGTATTTT. Amino acid sequence: CASSFMSDTQYF. V gene TRBV27 combines with J gene TRBJ2-3; the D is unclear. CDR1 is MNHEY, CDR2 SMNVEV, per germline (reference sequence). V gave up 3 bases and J gave up 4 bases, with 5 bases separating them. This CDR3 has 12 residues.